This entry describes one TCR beta chain. No antigen is known for it. Base qualities are missing; no much larger clone stands one base away. These data originate in a study of blood T cell repertoires in COVID-19 (TCRdb year 2020). Regarding the complete study: Samples from collaborators originated in the United States, Italy and Spain and spanned both the acute and convalescent phases of COVID-19. Sample metadata almost always included a de-identified subject ID, COVID-19 status, age in years and sex. The repertoires were released in a freely available public database meant as a resource for research on the immune response to SARS-CoV-2. Samples came from the ongoing ImmuneRACE study (first 160 participants) plus 1,254 subjects from 6 global collaborators. Where HLA class I and class II types were available, the types were taken from metadata supplied by the sample provider, not from assay-based typing. The dataset comprised deeply sampled blood TCRbeta repertoires from subjects exposed to, actively infected with, or recovered from COVID-19. The prospective study material was composed of cDNA or gDNA derived from T cells, B-cell-depleted T cells, or PBMCs. Study-wide conclusions, independent of this receptor: The quantity of clinical and demographic metadata differed by source and by participant and was supplied without curation.

The immunoSEQ Assay, a bias-controlled multiplex PCR, was used to amplify TCRbeta CDR3 regions from genomic DNA. In the authors' own workflow: Within the assay, amplification of reference gene primers was used to estimate how many nucleated cells each sample contained. To quantify the absolute abundance of each unique TCRbeta CDR3 rearrangement, sequence reads were collapsed and filtered. Productive Simpson clonality was computed per sample as the square root of Simpson's diversity index over productive rearrangements. This immuneACCESS table, as held by TCRdb, lists in-frame sequences with V and J called but not all clones. Of the missing ones, under half trace to an unresolved V gene in checked studies; the others have no known cause. V and J calls and clone size are copied from that table; D and trimming were computed from the DNA. Counted in this sample were roughly 250,000 clones; 84% of them appeared once. Jointly, the top ten make up roughly 8.6% of the sample.

The collaborating institutions used their own protocols to collect whole blood in K2EDTA tubes. For TCRbeta analysis, collaborator samples were shipped as frozen whole blood, as isolated PBMCs, or as DNA extracted from either sample type. The sequenced sample consisted of peripheral blood. This clonotype was obtained from a human donor in a cohort sampled during active COVID-19.

The CDR3 corresponds to CASSQTGAGGNTGELFF. Read as DNA, the sequence is TGCGCCAGCAGCCAAACAGGGGCGGGTGGTAACACCGGGGAGCTGTTTTTT. This chain joins TRBV5-1 to TRBJ2-2; TRBD1 lines up with 7 middle nucleotides. Compared with germline, V lacks 4 bases and J lacks 2 bases; bases without a gene match: 11. The CDR3 sequence holds 17 residues, the cysteine and phenylalanine included. CDR3 DNA only is kept here, 51 bases in frame from base 1. CDR1 SGHRS and CDR2 YFSETQ are derived from the germline V gene.